The clone carrying this T cell receptor (beta chain) occurred many times. The data stem from a study of human T cells and chemical hapten exposure. Germline CDR1 is SNHLY and CDR2 is FYNNEI. The V end was cut by 10 bases, the J end by 1 base, with 13 bases between. The CDR3 totals 13 residues. As for time point: patch test 2, 6 weeks after DPC sensitization. Regarding treatment: therapeutic diphenylcyclopropenone sensitization with weekly scalp DPC. TCRdb ran MiXCR on the RACE reads and lists one entry per CDR3 protein. Of hundreds of thousands of distinct CDR3 sequences listed, roughly 6.3% are singletons.

The origin of this receptor is a woman younger than 30 with alopecia areata. Some clones in this sample may be carry-over from other donors' samples. The chain uses TRBV2 and TRBJ1-1, with D possibly being TRBD1 (5 bases). This specimen was whole blood, taken in connection with sensitization to the hapten diphenylcyclopropenone (DPC). The CDR3 reads CATNLRGNTEAFF. CDR3 sequence (DNA): TGTGCCACCAACCTAAGGGGGAACACTGAAGCTTTCTTT.